The entry below describes one T cell receptor beta chain. Its antigen is unknown. Together with a sample-barcoded 5' primer, a J-beta primer mix was included in a second PCR lasting about 7 to 11 cycles. Each cDNA molecule was tagged by a template-switch adaptor that had 12 random nucleotides. Each CDR3 protein is one row after TCRdb ran MiXCR on the 5' RACE reads. Of 850,000 to 1,300,000 distinct CDR3 sequences listed, more than 35% were seen once; the top ten hold 18%. This entry belongs to a study of blood T cells in healthy people across ages. Findings and limits, study-wide: Age brought a roughly linear fall in TCR beta diversity measured per million T cells. Donor CMV status, an unknown factor, possibly confounded changes in expanded clonotypes.

The CDR3 extends over 15 amino acids. Trimming shortened V by 0 bases and J by 2 bases, and 11 bases separated the two germline ends. In germline, CDR1 is KGHSH, CDR2 LQKENI. The chain combines TRBV18 with TRBJ2-7; no reliable D call. What was sequenced was blood. This TCR was recovered from a woman in her sixties or seventies in good health. The CDR3 DNA follows: TGTGCCAGCTCACCACCGGATATCGGAACCTACGAGCAGTACTTC. It specifies CASSPPDIGTYEQYF.